Listed below are T cell receptor beta chains from one sample, sequenced in a study of blood T cells in healthy people across ages. TCRdb reprocessed the 5' RACE reads via MiXCR and lists one record per CDR3 protein. The data hold some 690,000 distinct CDR3 sequences, with about a fifth observed a single time. The sequencing sample was made of blood. These receptors originate from a man in his 70s in good health. Both conserved end residues are part of each CDR3. The D gene is left open where the match is weak. Some rows have no size entry. The others give once, few or many, or a class for an expanded clone.

few	TRBV3-1	TRBD1	TRBJ1-1	TGTGCCAGCAGCAGGAGACAGGGGAACACTGAAGCTTTCTTT	CASSRRQGNTEAFF
few	TRBV3-1	TRBD2	TRBJ2-3	TGTGCCAGCAGCCAAGTATCGGGGGGGGTCGGAGATACGCAGTATTTT	CASSQVSGGVGDTQYF
few	TRBV21-1	-	TRBJ2-3	TGTGCCAGCCCGCGAAGAAGACTAGCAGGAACCACAGATACGCAGTATTTT	CASPRRRLAGTTDTQYF
-	TRBV28	-	TRBJ2-7	TGTGCCAGCCTCAACAGGGGAGGAGGGTACGAGCAGTACTTC	CASLNRGGGYEQYF
few	TRBV4-2	-	TRBJ2-4	TGTGCCAGCAGCCAAGATATAGCAGTTAAAAACATTCAGTACTTC	CASSQDIAVKNIQYF
few	TRBV6-6	-	TRBJ2-5	TGTGCCAGCAGTACCGGGGGTCTGGAGACCCAGTACTTC	CASSTGGLETQYF
-	TRBV10-3	-	TRBJ1-2	TGTGCCATCAGTGAGTCTCATCGGCTCTATGGCTACACCTTC	CAISESHRLYGYTF
-	TRBV12-3/TRBV12-4	-	TRBJ1-2	TGTGCCATCCCGGAGGGCGGAGGTCCCTATGGCTACACCTTC	CAIPEGGGPYGYTF
-	TRBV4-1	-	TRBJ2-3	TGCGCCAGCAGCCAAGAATCTGCGGATACGCAGTATTTT	CASSQESADTQYF
-	TRBV5-1	-	TRBJ1-1	TGCGCCAGCAGCTTGGAGACGGACACTGAAGCTTTCTTT	CASSLETDTEAFF
-	TRBV7-9	-	TRBJ1-4	TGTGCCAGCAGCGGACCGGGACAAGGTGGTGAAAAACTGTTTTTT	CASSGPGQGGEKLFF
-	TRBV6-1	TRBD2	TRBJ2-1	TGTGCCAGCAGAGCGGGGGGGCACTTAAATGAGCAGTTCTTC	CASRAGGHLNEQFF
-	TRBV6-6	-	TRBJ2-1	TGTGCCAGCAGTAGCCAGGGGATGAATGAGCAGTTCTTC	CASSSQGMNEQFF
few	TRBV18	TRBD2	TRBJ2-7	TGTGCCAGCTCACCATACGATAGCGGGTCAACCTACGAGCAGTACTTC	CASSPYDSGSTYEQYF
-	TRBV27	-	TRBJ1-4	TGTGCCAGCAGGCCCGAGATCTCAACTAATGAAAAACTGTTTTTT	CASRPEISTNEKLFF
few	TRBV7-9	TRBD1	TRBJ2-7	TGTGCCAGCAGCGTGGGACAGGGCCTCTACGAGCAGTACTTC	CASSVGQGLYEQYF
-	TRBV7-2	-	TRBJ2-3	TGTGCCAGCACCCGACACCCTCCTAGCACAGATACGCAGTATTTT	CASTRHPPSTDTQYF
few	TRBV7-8	TRBD1	TRBJ1-3	TGTGCCAGCAGCTTACAGGGGGGAGGAAACACCATATATTTT	CASSLQGGGNTIYF
many	TRBV7-2	-	TRBJ2-3	TGTGCCAGCAGCTTAACCGGGATTAGCACAGATACGCAGTATTTT	CASSLTGISTDTQYF
-	TRBV5-6	-	TRBJ1-5	TGTGCCAGCAGACGGGGAGGCAGCCTCCCTAATCAGCCCCAGCATTTT	CASRRGGSLPNQPQHF
many	TRBV6-5	-	TRBJ1-2	TGTGCCAGCAGTCCCTGGGACTACGGACGTGGCTACACCTTC	CASSPWDYGRGYTF
few	TRBV4-3	-	TRBJ1-2	TGCGCCAGCAGCCAAGTAGTCGGCGGCAACTATGGCTACACCTTC	CASSQVVGGNYGYTF
few	TRBV6-5	-	TRBJ2-1	TGTGCCAGCAGTCTGACTCACACGGGACTTTACAATGAGCAGTTCTTC	CASSLTHTGLYNEQFF
-	TRBV7-9	-	TRBJ2-6	TGTGCCAGCAGCTTGGGACGGGGGTATCGAGGGGCCAACGTCCTGACTTTC	CASSLGRGYRGANVLTF
-	TRBV12-3/TRBV12-4	-	TRBJ2-3	TGTGCCAGCAGTGTACAGGGAGACACGCAGTATTTT	CASSVQGDTQYF
many	TRBV7-9	-	TRBJ1-2	TGTGCCAGCAGCCGCGTTAACTATGGCTACACCTTC	CASSRVNYGYTF
-	TRBV5-1	-	TRBJ2-3	TGCGCCAGCAAGTCTAGCGAGGACACAGATACGCAGTATTTT	CASKSSEDTDTQYF
-	TRBV5-1	TRBD2	TRBJ2-5	TGCGCCAGCAGCTTGGAAGCGGGAGTCTCCCAAGAGACCCAGTACTTC	CASSLEAGVSQETQYF
-	TRBV20-1	-	TRBJ1-1	TGCAGTGCTAGAGGACCGGGGGCTGTCACTGAAGCTTTCTTT	CSARGPGAVTEAFF
-	TRBV12-3/TRBV12-4	TRBD2	TRBJ2-2	TGTGCCAGCAGTTTGGGACTAGCAGGCGGGGAGCTGTTTTTT	CASSLGLAGGELFF
-	TRBV24-1	TRBD2	TRBJ2-1	TGTGCCACCAGTGATTTCCTACTAGCGGAGTTATACAATGAGCAGTTCTTC	CATSDFLLAELYNEQFF
-	TRBV27	-	TRBJ2-1	TGTGCCAGCAGTTTATCGACAGGCAATGAGCAGTTCTTC	CASSLSTGNEQFF
many	TRBV10-3	-	TRBJ1-1	TGTGCCATCAGTGAGACGGGGGGAACCACTGAAGCTTTCTTT	CAISETGGTTEAFF
few	TRBV5-1	-	TRBJ1-2	TGCGCCAGCAGCTCCCGGCCTGACAGCATTATAATCTATGGCTACACCTTC	CASSSRPDSIIIYGYTF
-	TRBV20-1	-	TRBJ2-1	TGCAGTGCTACGACTAGACTCAATGAGCAGTTCTTC	CSATTRLNEQFF
few	TRBV24-1	-	TRBJ2-1	TGTGCCACCAGTGAGCTGGACGCATCCTCCTACAATGAGCAGTTCTTC	CATSELDASSYNEQFF
few	TRBV20-1	TRBD1	TRBJ1-1	TGCAGTGCGCCGGGACAGGTGAACACTGAAGCTTTCTTT	CSAPGQVNTEAFF
few	TRBV28	-	TRBJ2-2	TGTGCCAGCAGTAACCGGGACCTAACGAACACCGGGGAGCTGTTTTTT	CASSNRDLTNTGELFF
-	TRBV5-4	-	TRBJ2-1	TGTGCCAGCAGCCCCGGCGAGGACAAGCAGTTCTTC	CASSPGEDKQFF
few	TRBV5-1	-	TRBJ2-7	TGCGCCAGCAGCTCGGGGACCTATGCTAGCTACGAGCAGTACTTC	CASSSGTYASYEQYF
many	TRBV12-3/TRBV12-4	-	TRBJ1-5	TGTGCCAGCAGTTCTGTCAAGGGGAGGGTGCAGCCCCAGCATTTT	CASSSVKGRVQPQHF
many	TRBV7-3	-	TRBJ1-2	TGTGCCAGCAGCTTTTGGGGGGACGATGGCTACACCTTC	CASSFWGDDGYTF
few	TRBV9	TRBD1	TRBJ1-1	TGTGCCAGTAGCGGGGACAGGGGCTGGGGGACTGAAGCTTTCTTT	CASSGDRGWGTEAFF
few	TRBV20-1	-	TRBJ2-7	TGCAGTGCTAGAGTGGGGGGTTACGAGCAGTACTTC	CSARVGGYEQYF
-	TRBV4-3	-	TRBJ2-2	TGCGCCAGTAGGGCAGGGAAAAACACCGGGGAGCTGTTTTTT	CASRAGKNTGELFF
few	TRBV5-1	TRBD2	TRBJ2-5	TGCGCCAGCAGCCTCGCCGGGACTACGGAGACCCAGTACTTC	CASSLAGTTETQYF
-	TRBV3-1	-	TRBJ2-3	TGTGCCAGCAGCCACAGAGGCCAGGATACGCAGTATTTT	CASSHRGQDTQYF
-	TRBV19	TRBD2	TRBJ2-1	TGTGCCAGTAGTCTCAGACTAGCGGGAGGTACCTACAATGAGCAGTTCTTC	CASSLRLAGGTYNEQFF
few	TRBV14	-	TRBJ2-7	TGTGCCAGCAGCCGAACCGACAGGCGAAGCTCCTACGAGCAGTACTTC	CASSRTDRRSSYEQYF
many	TRBV10-3	TRBD1	TRBJ2-7	TGTGCCATCAGTGATGGGACAGGGATCGAGCAGTACTTC	CAISDGTGIEQYF
few	TRBV5-4	-	TRBJ2-7	TGTGCCAGCAGCCCCTGGGGAGGGGGCGAATCTTACGAGCAGTACTTC	CASSPWGGGESYEQYF
-	TRBV3-1	-	TRBJ2-3	TGTGCCAGCAGCCCCCGAGCGGGAGATACGCAGTATTTT	CASSPRAGDTQYF
-	TRBV25-1	-	TRBJ1-1	TGTGCCTGCAGTGATTCCCCGAACACTGAAGCTTTCTTT	CACSDSPNTEAFF
few	TRBV6-6	TRBD1	TRBJ2-3	TGTGCCAGCAGGTTACCGACAGGGGTTTCGGGGGATACGCAGTATTTT	CASRLPTGVSGDTQYF
-	TRBV20-1	TRBD1	TRBJ2-3	TGCAGTGCTGCGGACAGGGGGCGAACAGATACGCAGTATTTT	CSAADRGRTDTQYF
few	TRBV7-2	-	TRBJ1-1	TGTGCCAGCAGCTTAGGATCACAGGTGAACACTGAAGCTTTCTTT	CASSLGSQVNTEAFF
few	TRBV30	-	TRBJ2-1	TGTGCCTGGAGTTCGAATCTGTGGAATGAGCAGTTCTTC	CAWSSNLWNEQFF
-	TRBV5-1	-	TRBJ1-1	TGCGCCAGCAGCCCAACTTCAGGGCTGAACACTGAAGCTTTCTTT	CASSPTSGLNTEAFF
-	TRBV5-6	TRBD1	TRBJ2-3	TGTGCCAGCAGCTTCCTCGGGACAGGGGGTGTAGATACGCAGTATTTT	CASSFLGTGGVDTQYF
-	TRBV27	-	TRBJ2-3	TGTGCCAGCAGAGACCAGGGGCTGGATACGCAGTATTTT	CASRDQGLDTQYF